This is a list of T cell receptor beta chains from one sample in a study of blood T cells in healthy people across ages. TCRdb processed the 5' RACE reads anew with MiXCR; each CDR3 protein has one entry. The sample lists over 950,000 distinct CDR3 sequences; roughly two fifths were seen once. The source material was blood. These receptors were collected from a man in his late teens or twenties in good health. CDR3s leave out the opening cysteine and the closing phenylalanine or tryptophan.

v_call cdr3_aa
TRBV5-5 ASSPPGGYSTDTQY
TRBV20-1 SATRGRFTDTQY
TRBV6-2/TRBV6-3 ASSYPGLAGGWRDYNEQF
TRBV7-2 ASSLSGDNYGYT
TRBV7-2 ASSLDGRYSNQPQH
TRBV10-3 AIGRVSGTDTQY
TRBV7-9 ASTQTDLAKSIQY
TRBV4-1 ASSQEGVDTDTQY
TRBV12-3/TRBV12-4 ASSSGQSSPLH
TRBV9 AISRPDSSCNEQF
TRBV12-3/TRBV12-4 ASRNRGSGFNTEAF
TRBV9 ACGPGANEKLF
TRBV6-5 ASSSGTNIQPQH
TRBV4-2 ASSQYGTSGTDTQY
TRBV29-1 SVGWQDYGYT
TRBV4-3 ASSQETGGRNGELF
TRBV6-5 ASSYRAANTEAF
TRBV5-5 ASSLASVGYYGYT
TRBV3-1 ASSQTDLSEPSGANVLT
TRBV4-2 ASSRERAGGKEKLF
TRBV6-2/TRBV6-3 ASRDNARATDTQY
TRBV6-6 ASTQNYNEQF
TRBV3-1 ASRSGQGYEQF
TRBV12-3/TRBV12-4 ASSPIPTGGNEQF
TRBV15 AIRRLNTEAF
TRBV7-9 ASSRAGGIGNQPQH
TRBV12-3/TRBV12-4 ASSNNRGVGYGYT
TRBV28 ASSLAGDETQY
TRBV4-2 ASSQGASGGPSYEQY
TRBV12-3/TRBV12-4 ASSPSTGLRNQPQH
TRBV18 ASGTGGFTEAF
TRBV13 ASSPKDRAVGEDTQY
TRBV20-1 SAHRGWQPQH
TRBV25-1 ASSAPTDHNEQF
TRBV25-1 ASESQGGTDTQY
TRBV9 ASSVGTPPYEQF
TRBV5-1 ASSVPGGGDNEQY
TRBV6-1 ASKYSGWGYT
TRBV7-3 ASSATGAGEAF
TRBV20-1 SGAAAAGAYNEQF
TRBV7-3 ASSFSEGPAYNEQF
TRBV29-1 SVEDWTGGYEQY
TRBV20-1 SARALGHLGGGYGYT
TRBV3-1 ASSDGTGVIAGELF
TRBV6-1 ASRAGHTPGEQY
TRBV12-3/TRBV12-4 ASSLGTGGPGELF
TRBV7-6 ASSLVVQPSTDTQY
TRBV12-3/TRBV12-4 ASTVLGQNYGYT
TRBV6-2/TRBV6-3 ASKKRNTEAF
TRBV4-1 ASSQVQGSIWGYT
TRBV27 ASSLLGQGAQPQH
TRBV6-1 ASRLAGGHNEQY
TRBV7-2 ASSLSKLSIRDYRQF
TRBV20-1 SARDPGGGGEQF
TRBV6-6 ASSLGQGSRGTYEQY
TRBV9 ASSVGTSGSTDTQY
TRBV5-6 ASSFRENARYEQF